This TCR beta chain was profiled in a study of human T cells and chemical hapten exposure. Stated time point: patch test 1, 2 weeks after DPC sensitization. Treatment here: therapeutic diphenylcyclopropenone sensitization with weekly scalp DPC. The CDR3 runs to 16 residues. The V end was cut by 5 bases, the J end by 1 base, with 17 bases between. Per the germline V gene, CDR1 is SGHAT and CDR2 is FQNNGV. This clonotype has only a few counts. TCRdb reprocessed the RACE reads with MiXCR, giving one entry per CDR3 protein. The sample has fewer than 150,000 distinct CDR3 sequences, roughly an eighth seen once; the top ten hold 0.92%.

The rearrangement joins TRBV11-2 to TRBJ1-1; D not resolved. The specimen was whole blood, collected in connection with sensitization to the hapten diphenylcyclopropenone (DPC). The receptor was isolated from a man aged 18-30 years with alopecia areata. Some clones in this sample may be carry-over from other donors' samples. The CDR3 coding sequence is TGTGCCAGCAGCCCCGCCAGTCGTGGCGGGAACACTGAAGCTTTCTTT. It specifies CASSPASRGGNTEAFF. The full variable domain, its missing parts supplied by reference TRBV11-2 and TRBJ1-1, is EAGVAQSPRYKIIEKRQSVAFWCNPISGHATLYWYQQILGQGPKLLIQFQNNGVVDDSQLPKDRFSAERLKGVDSTLKIQPAKLEDSAVYLCASSPASRGGNTEAFFGQGTRLTVV.